What follows describes a single T cell receptor (beta chain). The data were taken from a study of T cells expressing NK-cell markers. Whole-study context: In sorted CD3+CD56+NKG2C+, CD3+CD56+NKG2C- and CD3+CD56-NKG2C+ T cells, TCR beta repertoires were obtained. One of eight sequenced donors was HCMV-seronegative; the other seven were seropositive.

Germline values: CDR1 SGHTA, CDR2 FQGNSA. The CDR3 runs to 14 residues. A 5'RACE template switching approach incorporating UMIs was used to make TCR beta cDNA. Reprocessing the 5' RACE reads, TCRdb reports a single entry for every CDR3 protein and omits DNA. This sample contains 200,000 to 300,000 distinct CDR3 sequences. The sample taken for sequencing was blood T cells: a sorted CD56 or NKG2C T cell subset, CD4+ or CD8+ T cells, or bulk PBMC T cells (not recorded which). This TCR came from a man aged 18 to 30 in good health. The chain uses TRBV7-2 and TRBJ2-2; TCRdb's assignment of TRBD1 cannot be checked, as there is no DNA. The CDR3 sequence is CASRPGRGRGELFF.